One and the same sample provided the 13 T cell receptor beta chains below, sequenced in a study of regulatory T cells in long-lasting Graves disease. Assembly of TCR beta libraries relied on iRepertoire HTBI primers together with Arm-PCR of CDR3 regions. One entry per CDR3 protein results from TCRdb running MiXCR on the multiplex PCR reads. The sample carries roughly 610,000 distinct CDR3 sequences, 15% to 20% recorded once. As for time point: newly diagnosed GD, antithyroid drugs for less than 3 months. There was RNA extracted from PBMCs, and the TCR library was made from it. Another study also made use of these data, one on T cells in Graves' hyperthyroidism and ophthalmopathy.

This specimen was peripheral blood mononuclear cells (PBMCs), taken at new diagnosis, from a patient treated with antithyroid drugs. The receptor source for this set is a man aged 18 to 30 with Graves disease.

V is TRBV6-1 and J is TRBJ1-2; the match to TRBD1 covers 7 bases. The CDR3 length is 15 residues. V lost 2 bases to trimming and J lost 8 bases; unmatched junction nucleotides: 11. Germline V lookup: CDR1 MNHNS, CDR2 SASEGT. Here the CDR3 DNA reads TGTGCCAGCAGTGAACGCGGCTGGCAGGGGGTAGGCTACACCTTC. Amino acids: CASSERGWQGVGYTF.

CDR3 DNA: TGTGCCAGCAGCTTGGAGGGGCCCCGTACCTACAATGAGCAGTTCTTC. This encodes CASSLEGPRTYNEQFF. The rearrangement uses TRBV2 and TRBJ2-1; a weak D match, TRBD2 (6 bases). The CDR3 length is 16 residues. The V end was cut by 6 bases, the J end by 2 bases, with 17 bases between. CDR1 SNHLY and CDR2 FYNNEI come from the germline V gene.

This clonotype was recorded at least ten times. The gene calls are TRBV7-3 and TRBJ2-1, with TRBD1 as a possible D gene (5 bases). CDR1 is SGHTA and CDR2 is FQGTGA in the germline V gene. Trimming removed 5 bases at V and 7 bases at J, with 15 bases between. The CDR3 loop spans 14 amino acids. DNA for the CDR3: TGTGCCAGCAGCCCAAGAGGCAGGGCGAATGAGCAGTTCTTC. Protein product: CASSPRGRANEQFF.

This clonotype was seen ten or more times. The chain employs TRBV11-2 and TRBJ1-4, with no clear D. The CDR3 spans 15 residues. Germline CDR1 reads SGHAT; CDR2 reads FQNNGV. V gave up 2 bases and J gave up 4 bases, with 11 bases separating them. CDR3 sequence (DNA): TGTGCCAGCAGCTTAAAGACTGGACGTAATGAAAAACTGTTTTTT. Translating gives CASSLKTGRNEKLFF.

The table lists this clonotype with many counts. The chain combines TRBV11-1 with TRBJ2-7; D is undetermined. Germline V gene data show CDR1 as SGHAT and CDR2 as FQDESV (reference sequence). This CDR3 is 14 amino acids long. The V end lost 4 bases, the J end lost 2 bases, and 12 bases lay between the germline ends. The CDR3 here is CASSSSRVTYEQYF. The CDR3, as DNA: TGTGCCAGCAGCTCGAGCCGGGTCACCTACGAGCAGTACTTC.

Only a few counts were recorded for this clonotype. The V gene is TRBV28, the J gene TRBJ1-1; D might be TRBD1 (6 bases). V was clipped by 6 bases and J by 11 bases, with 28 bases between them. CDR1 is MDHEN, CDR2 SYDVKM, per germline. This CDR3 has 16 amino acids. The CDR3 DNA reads TGTGCCAGCAGGGACGAGTCGGGGGCGCTTCCCACCAGGGCTTTCTTT. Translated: CASRDESGALPTRAFF.

CDR3 sequence reads: CASSQDSRGGGTDTQYF. In DNA form, the CDR3 reads TGTGCCAGCAGCCAAGATTCGAGAGGAGGGGGCACAGATACGCAGTATTTT. The V call is TRBV4-2, the J call TRBJ2-3; D is possibly TRBD2 (6 bases). The CDR3 totals 17 residues. The ends were cut back, 0 bases at V and 1 base at J, with 14 bases in the middle. Germline CDR1 is LGHNA and CDR2 is YNFKEQ.

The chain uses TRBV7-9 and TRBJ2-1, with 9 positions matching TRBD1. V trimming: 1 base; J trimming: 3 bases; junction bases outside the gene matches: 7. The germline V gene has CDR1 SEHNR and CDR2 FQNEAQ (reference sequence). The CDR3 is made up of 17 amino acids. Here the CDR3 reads CASSLGPGQGYYNEQFF. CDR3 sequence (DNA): TGTGCCAGCAGCTTAGGTCCGGGACAGGGTTACTACAATGAGCAGTTCTTC.

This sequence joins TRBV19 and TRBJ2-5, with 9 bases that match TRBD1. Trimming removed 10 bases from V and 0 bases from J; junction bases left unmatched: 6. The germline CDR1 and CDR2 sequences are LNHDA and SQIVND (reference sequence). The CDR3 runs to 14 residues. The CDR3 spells CATGTGRDQETQYF. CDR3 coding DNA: TGTGCCACCGGGACAGGGAGGGACCAAGAGACCCAGTACTTC.

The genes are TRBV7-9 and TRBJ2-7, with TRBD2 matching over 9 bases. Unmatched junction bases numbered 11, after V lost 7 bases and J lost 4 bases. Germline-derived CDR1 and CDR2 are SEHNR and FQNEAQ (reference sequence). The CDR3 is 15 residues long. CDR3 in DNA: TGTGCCAGCATGGAAAACCCGGGACTAGCATACGAGCAGTACTTC. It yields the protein CASMENPGLAYEQYF. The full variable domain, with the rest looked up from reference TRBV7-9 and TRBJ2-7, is DTGVSQNPRHKITKRGQNVTFRCDPISEHNRLYWYRQTLGQGPEFLTYFQNEAQLEKSRLLSDRFSAERPKGSFSTLEIQRTEQGDSAMYLCASMENPGLAYEQYFGPGTRLTVT.

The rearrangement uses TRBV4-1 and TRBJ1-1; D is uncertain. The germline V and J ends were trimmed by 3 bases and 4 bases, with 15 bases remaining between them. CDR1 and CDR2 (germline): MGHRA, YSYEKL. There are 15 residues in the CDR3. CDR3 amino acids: CASSHPWSRFTEAFF. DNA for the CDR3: TGCGCCAGCAGCCATCCTTGGAGCAGGTTCACTGAAGCTTTCTTT.

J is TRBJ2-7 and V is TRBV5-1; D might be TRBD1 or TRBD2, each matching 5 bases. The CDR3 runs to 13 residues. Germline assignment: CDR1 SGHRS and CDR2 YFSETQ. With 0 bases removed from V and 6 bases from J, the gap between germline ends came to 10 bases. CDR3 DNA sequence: TGCGCCAGCAGCTTGGTGGGACGGGGCGAGCAGTACTTC. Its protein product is CASSLVGRGEQYF.

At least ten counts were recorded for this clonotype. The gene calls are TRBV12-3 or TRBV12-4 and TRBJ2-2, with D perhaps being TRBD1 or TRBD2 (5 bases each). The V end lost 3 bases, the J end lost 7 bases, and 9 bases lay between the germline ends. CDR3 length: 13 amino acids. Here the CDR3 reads CASSLSGGGELFF. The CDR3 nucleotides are TGTGCCAGCAGTTTGAGTGGGGGCGGGGAGCTGTTTTTT.